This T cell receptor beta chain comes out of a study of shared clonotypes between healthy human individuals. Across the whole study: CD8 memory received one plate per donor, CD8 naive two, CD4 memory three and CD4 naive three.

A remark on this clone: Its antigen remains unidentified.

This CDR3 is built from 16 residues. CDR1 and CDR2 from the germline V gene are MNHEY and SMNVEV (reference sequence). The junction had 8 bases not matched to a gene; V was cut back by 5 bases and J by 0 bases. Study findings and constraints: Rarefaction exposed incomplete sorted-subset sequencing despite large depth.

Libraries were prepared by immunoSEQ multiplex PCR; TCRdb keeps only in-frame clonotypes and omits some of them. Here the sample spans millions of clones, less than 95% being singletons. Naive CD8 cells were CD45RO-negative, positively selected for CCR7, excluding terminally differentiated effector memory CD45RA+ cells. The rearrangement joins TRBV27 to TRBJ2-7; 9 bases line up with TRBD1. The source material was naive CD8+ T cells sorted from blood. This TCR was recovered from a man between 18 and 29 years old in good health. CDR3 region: CASSTTGGMGSYEQYF. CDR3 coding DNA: TGTGCCAGCAGTACCACAGGGGGCATGGGCTCCTACGAGCAGTACTTC.